The 18 T cell receptor beta chains given below trace back to one sample, sequenced in a study of long-term antiretroviral therapy in people with HIV. The immunoSEQ assay was v3.0, run at survey level. The table came from immunoSEQ multiplex PCR; TCRdb's copy has only in-frame clones and leaves some out. This table has 30,000 to 35,000 clones, 60% to 75% appearing once. The sample in question was unsorted PBMCs, obtained 3 years after starting antiretroviral therapy. The receptors stem from a man aged 45-65 years with HIV.

This chain links TRBV5-4 with TRBJ2-7, with D hard to call. Germline V CDR1 and CDR2: SGHNT, YYREEE (reference sequence). V was clipped by 0 bases and J by 2 bases, with 3 bases between them. The CDR3 contains 12 residues. The CDR3, as DNA: TGTGCCAGCAGCTTGGACACCTACGAGCAGTACTTC. Residues: CASSLDTYEQYF.

The chain links TRBV28 to TRBJ1-5; D call uncertain. CDR3 length: 18 amino acids. Looked up from germline, CDR1 is MDHEN and CDR2 is SYDVKM. V gave up 2 bases and J gave up 3 bases, with 20 bases separating them. In nucleotides, the CDR3 is TGTGCCAGCAGTTTACCATTCCCCAACTCAGAGGACAATCAGCCCCAGCATTTT. It yields the protein CASSLPFPNSEDNQPQHF.

V and J are TRBV6-1 and TRBJ1-3; D is undetermined. The CDR3 spans 15 residues. The V and J ends lost 2 bases and 0 bases respectively, with 8 bases between them. Looked up from germline, CDR1 is MNHNS and CDR2 is SASEGT. The CDR3 protein is CASSEIAISGNTIYF. The CDR3 region has the DNA TGTGCCAGCAGTGAAATTGCCATCTCTGGAAACACCATATATTTT.

This clone was found a few times. The chain joins TRBV5-1 to TRBJ2-1; 11 bases map to TRBD2. Unmatched junction bases numbered 5, after V lost 4 bases and J lost 8 bases. The CDR3 extends over 14 amino acids. CDR1 and CDR2 from the germline V gene are SGHRS and YFSETQ. The CDR3 bases are TGCGCCAGCAGCCGTAGCGGGAGGGCGGATGAGCAGTTCTTC. Protein product: CASSRSGRADEQFF.

The rearrangement links TRBV5-1 to TRBJ1-2, with 8 bases identical to TRBD1. Losses at the gene ends were 6 bases for V and 2 bases for J; bases not matched to a gene: 9. The CDR3 has 15 residues. Germline V gene data show CDR1 as SGHRS and CDR2 as YFSETQ. CDR3 residues: CASNPGQGGNYGYTF. CDR3 DNA: TGCGCCAGCAACCCCGGACAGGGAGGGAACTATGGCTACACCTTC.

CDR3 sequence (DNA): TGTGCCAGCAGCGTCGAAGTAGGGGGCACTGAAGCTTTCTTT. Encoded protein: CASSVEVGGTEAFF. The chain links TRBV9 to TRBJ1-1; a weak D match, TRBD1 (6 bases). The CDR3 totals 14 residues. Germline loops: CDR1 SGDLS, CDR2 YYNGEE. V was shortened by 2 bases and J by 4 bases, with 12 bases between the two germline ends.

V usage is TRBV28 and J usage is TRBJ1-5; D remains unclear. CDR3 length: 14 residues. In germline, CDR1 is MDHEN, CDR2 SYDVKM. With 5 bases removed from V and 7 bases from J, the gap between germline ends came to 15 bases. The CDR3 here is CASSIHPTSQPQHF. CDR3 nucleotide sequence: TGTGCCAGCAGTATTCACCCGACATCCCAGCCCCAGCATTTT.

The chain employs TRBV5-8 and TRBJ1-5; D is ambiguous. The ends were cut back, 4 bases at V and 3 bases at J, with 26 bases in the middle. Germline loops: CDR1 SGHTS, CDR2 YDEGEE. CDR3 length equals 19 residues. This CDR3 reads CASSHGLIPTGSSNQPQHF. The CDR3 coding sequence is TGTGCCAGCAGCCACGGACTTATTCCCACGGGCAGCTCCAATCAGCCCCAGCATTTT.

V gene TRBV5-8 combines with J gene TRBJ1-5, with a weak D call TRBD1 (6 bases). Germline assignment: CDR1 SGHTS and CDR2 YDEGEE. There are 15 residues in the CDR3. Trimming took off 2 bases at V and 3 bases at J, with 12 bases between the two ends. The CDR3 sequence is CASSFTGTNNQPQHF. The CDR3 bases are TGTGCCAGCAGCTTTACCGGGACAAACAATCAGCCCCAGCATTTT. Complete variable domain (other parts from reference TRBV5-8 and TRBJ1-5): EAGVTQSPTHLIKTRGQQATLRCSPISGHTSVYWYQQALGLGLQFLLWYDEGEERNRGNFPPRFSGRQFPNYSSELNVNALELEDSALYLCASSFTGTNNQPQHFGDGTRLSIL.

V is TRBV7-2 and J is TRBJ2-4; D not resolved. Germline-derived CDR1 and CDR2 are SGHTA and FQGNSA. The CDR3 sequence is 15 residues long. V dropped 0 bases and J dropped 0 bases, with 6 bases sitting between them. The CDR3 loop reads CASSLAILAKNIQYF. The DNA of the CDR3 is TGTGCCAGCAGCTTAGCTATTCTAGCCAAAAACATTCAGTACTTC.

The chain carries TRBV27 and TRBJ2-5, with 11 bases fitting TRBD2. Germline V gene lookup returns CDR1 MNHEY and CDR2 SMNVEV (reference sequence). The CDR3 runs 17 residues. The V and J ends lost 0 bases and 5 bases, in that order; junction bases with no gene match: 8. The CDR3 DNA reads as TGTGCCAGCAGTTTATCCCCGACTAGCGGGGTCGGGGAGACCCAGTACTTC. It encodes CASSLSPTSGVGETQYF.

The gene calls are TRBV10-1 and TRBJ2-2; D is perhaps TRBD1 (6 bases). The CDR3 is made up of 13 amino acids. Germline V gene sequence: CDR1 WNHNN, CDR2 SYGVQD (reference sequence). V lost 7 bases to trimming and J lost 9 bases, with 15 bases between them. The CDR3 region is CASNQQGKRELFF. The CDR3 DNA sequence: TGCGCCAGCAATCAACAGGGAAAGCGGGAGCTGTTTTTT.

V usage is TRBV18 and J usage is TRBJ1-1; the D gene is possibly TRBD1 (6 bases). CDR3 length equals 15 residues. Trimming left V 1 base short and J 4 bases short, with 13 bases between. The germline V gene encodes CDR1 KGHSH and CDR2 LQKENI. Here the CDR3 DNA reads TGTGCCAGCTCACCACTCGGTCAAGGGGGCACTGAAGCTTTCTTT. Encoded protein: CASSPLGQGGTEAFF. Looking up the rest from reference TRBV18 and TRBJ1-1 gives the full variable domain: NAGVMQNPRHLVRRRGQEARLRCSPMKGHSHVYWYRQLPEEGLKFMVYLQKENIIDESGMPKERFSAEFPKEGPSILRIQQVVRGDSAAYFCASSPLGQGGTEAFFGQGTRLTVV.

This clone turned up a few times. For the CDR3, the DNA is TGTGCCATCAGTGAGGATAGGAAGGATGGCTACACCTTC. This sequence encodes CAISEDRKDGYTF. This chain links TRBV10-3 with TRBJ1-2; D call uncertain. The germline V gene encodes CDR1 ENHRY and CDR2 SYGVKD. The CDR3 covers 13 residues. The V gene lost 2 bases and the J gene lost 6 bases, with 10 bases spanning the gap.

The chain employs TRBV5-1 and TRBJ1-2, with D uncertain. The length of the CDR3 is 16 residues. Germline V gives CDR1 SGHRS, CDR2 YFSETQ. The germline V and J ends were trimmed by 0 bases and 2 bases, with 14 bases remaining between them. CDR3 amino acids: CASSLAGQRLNYGYTF. The CDR3 DNA reads TGCGCCAGCAGCTTGGCCGGGCAGCGACTAAACTATGGCTACACCTTC.

This clone is a singleton in its sample. V gene TRBV5-1 combines with J gene TRBJ2-1, with TRBD2 identical over 8 bases. CDR1 and CDR2 from the germline V gene are SGHRS and YFSETQ. V dropped 0 bases and J dropped 9; count of bases not matched to a gene: 8. This CDR3 contains 15 residues. CDR3 region: CASSLELAGLAEQFF. The CDR3 DNA is TGCGCCAGCAGCTTGGAGTTGGCAGGACTAGCTGAGCAGTTCTTC.

V and J are TRBV21-1 and TRBJ1-5; the D call of TRBD1 is as the table states it, not checked on the DNA. TRBV21-1 is designated a pseudogene. CDR3 length: 19 residues. CDR3 nucleotides: TGTGCCAGCAGCTATCTCGACAGGTGGATTACCGGTAGCAATCAGCCCCAGCATTTT. It yields the protein CASSYLDRWITGSNQPQHF.

This clone appeared a few times. The J gene is TRBJ2-7, the V gene TRBV27; TRBD2 is a possible D gene (6 bases). The CDR3 is made up of 16 amino acids. Trimming cost V 1 base and J 5 bases, with 18 bases left between them. Germline assignment: CDR1 MNHEY and CDR2 SMNVEV (reference sequence). CDR3 coding DNA: TGTGCCAGCAGTTTATGGGCCGGGACTTCTTTCCACGAGCAGTACTTC. It codes for CASSLWAGTSFHEQYF.